This T cell receptor (beta chain) was obtained from a study of blood T cell repertoires in COVID-19. Turning to the study itself: Spain, Italy and the United States supplied samples that represented acute and convalescent COVID-19. In each case, the material was cDNA or gDNA derived from T cells, B-cell-depleted T cells, or PBMCs.

Per the original data handling: Amplification from reference gene primers served as the basis for estimated nucleated cell counts. Sequenced by immunoSEQ multiplex PCR; TCRdb stores in-frame clones only, minus some. V and J calls and clone size are those listed in that table; D and trimming were worked out from the DNA. The sample includes about 150,000 clones, roughly 90% of them seen just once. Material for sequencing was peripheral blood. The sequence was collected from a human donor in a cohort sampled during active COVID-19.

The CDR3 DNA follows: TGTGCCAGCTCACAAGCTACCGGGACTAGCGGGGGTACTAGCACAGATACGCAGTATTTT. It codes for CASSQATGTSGGTSTDTQYF. The chain is built from TRBV18 and TRBJ2-3, with 14 nucleotides matching TRBD2. Looked up from germline, CDR1 is KGHSH and CDR2 is LQKENI. With V trimmed by 4 bases and J by 0 bases, 12 bases remained unmatched. CDR3 size: 20 residues.